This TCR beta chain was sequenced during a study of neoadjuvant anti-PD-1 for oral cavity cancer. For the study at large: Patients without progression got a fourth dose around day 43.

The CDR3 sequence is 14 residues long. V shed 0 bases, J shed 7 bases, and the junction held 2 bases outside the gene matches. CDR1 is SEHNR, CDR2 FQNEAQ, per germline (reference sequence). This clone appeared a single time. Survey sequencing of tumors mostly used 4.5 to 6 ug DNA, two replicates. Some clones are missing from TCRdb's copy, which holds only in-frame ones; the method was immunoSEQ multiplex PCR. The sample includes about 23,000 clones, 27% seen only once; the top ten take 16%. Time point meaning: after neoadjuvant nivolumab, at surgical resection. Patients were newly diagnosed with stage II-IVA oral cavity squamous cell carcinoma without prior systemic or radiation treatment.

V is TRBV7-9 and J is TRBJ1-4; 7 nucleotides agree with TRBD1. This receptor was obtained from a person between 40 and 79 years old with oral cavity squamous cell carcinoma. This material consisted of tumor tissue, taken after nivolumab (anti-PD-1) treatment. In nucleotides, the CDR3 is TGTGCCAGCAGCTTAGCGGGGACAGCTGAAAAACTGTTTTTT. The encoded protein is CASSLAGTAEKLFF.